This paragraph covers one T cell receptor (beta chain) sequence. This record comes from a study of blood T cell repertoires in COVID-19. The repertoire was sequenced with immunoSEQ multiplex PCR; TCRdb's copy has only in-frame clones and lacks some. In the table there are some 87,000 clones, around 86% of which are singletons. This CDR3 comprises 17 residues. Trimming pared 5 bases from V and 0 bases from J, leaving 19 bases between. Germline V gene data show CDR1 as MNHNY and CDR2 as SVGAGI (reference sequence). The chain couples TRBV6-6 to TRBJ1-2; a possible D gene is TRBD1 (5 bases). The material sequenced was peripheral blood. This TCR derives from a woman aged 70 to 79 with acute or convalescent COVID-19. The CDR3 bases are TGTGCCAGCAGTCTCAGAGGCTGGACACCAGCTAACTATGGCTACACCTTC. It translates to CASSLRGWTPANYGYTF.